This T cell receptor beta chain was sequenced for a study of T cell repertoires in cytomegalovirus infection. For the study at large: HLA-B-restricted CMV epitopes that are well studied were used alongside recently identified HLA-C-restricted ones. Public TCR beta signatures indicated both CMV infection and matching HLA type.

For this clonotype: Antigen: not known.

TCRdb processed the reads anew with MiXCR; each CDR3 protein has one entry. The sample records roughly 730,000 distinct CDR3 sequences, roughly a third being singletons. From germline, CDR1 is KGHDR and CDR2 SFDVKD. The CDR3 sequence is 13 residues long. Trimming shortened V by 5 bases and J by 0 bases, and 5 bases separated the two germline ends. The sequencing here drew on cultured PBMCs, taken from culture after CMV antigen stimulation. This clonotype was sampled from a human donor in good health (CMV status not recorded). Some clones in this sample may be carry-over from other donors' samples. V and J are TRBV24-1 and TRBJ2-3; tentative D call: TRBD2 (5 bases). Here the CDR3 reads CATSAGSTDTQYF. The CDR3 DNA is TGTGCCACCAGTGCGGGGAGCACAGATACGCAGTATTTT.